The sequence of this TCR beta chain was determined in a study of T cell changes during pregnancy in multiple sclerosis. Assay used: immunoSEQ multiplex PCR; TCRdb lists only in-frame clones, some missing. The top ten clones hold roughly 9.5% of a sample with about 73,000 clones, under 90% of them seen once. There are many counts of this clone. Germline V gene lookup returns CDR1 SGHRS and CDR2 YFSETQ. Trimming pared 0 bases from V and 12 bases from J, leaving 22 bases between. The CDR3 has 16 residues. This chain connects TRBV5-1 to TRBJ2-1; D perhaps matches TRBD2 (5 bases). Sequenced material: peripheral blood, taken after pregnancy. The receptor's source is a female donor in good health, enrolled as a control in a pregnancy study. DNA of the CDR3: TGCGCCAGCAGCTTGGCCAGCGACACGGCGTCGGAGGTGCAGTTCTTC. The encoded protein is CASSLASDTASEVQFF. Full variable domain (outside the CDR3, taken from reference TRBV5-1 and TRBJ2-1): KAGVTQTPRYLIKTRGQQVTLSCSPISGHRSVSWYQQTPGQGLQFLFEYFSETQRNKGNFPGRFSGRQFSNSRSEMNVSTLELGDSALYLCASSLASDTASEVQFFGPGTRLTVL.